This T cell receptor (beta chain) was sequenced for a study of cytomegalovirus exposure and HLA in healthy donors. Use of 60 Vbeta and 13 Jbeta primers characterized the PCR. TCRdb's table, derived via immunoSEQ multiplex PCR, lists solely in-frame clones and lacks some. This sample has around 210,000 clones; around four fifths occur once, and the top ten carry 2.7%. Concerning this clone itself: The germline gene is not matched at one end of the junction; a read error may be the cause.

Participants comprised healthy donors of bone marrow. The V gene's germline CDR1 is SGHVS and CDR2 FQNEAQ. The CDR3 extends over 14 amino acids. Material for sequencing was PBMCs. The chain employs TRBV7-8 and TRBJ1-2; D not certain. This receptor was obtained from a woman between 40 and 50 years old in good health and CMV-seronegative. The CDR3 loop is CASSLDGMISPGDF. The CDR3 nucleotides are TGTGCCAGCAGCTTAGACGGGATGATATCTCCTGGGGACTTC.